Listed below are T cell receptor beta chains from one sample, sequenced in a study of T-cell memory formation after mild COVID-19. Via MiXCR, TCRdb re-called the 5' RACE reads, giving one row per CDR3 protein. The table records fewer than 350,000 distinct CDR3 sequences, about a sixth of them present only once. The material sequenced was PBMCs or a T cell subset sorted from them (not recorded which). The source is a man younger than 35 who had mild COVID-19 (a few samples of this study predate the infection). Cell type and time point are not known. CDR3s include the opening cysteine and the closing phenylalanine or tryptophan. The D gene is left open where the match is weak. Only some rows state a clone size, as once, few, many or a class for expanded clones.

clone_size: .; j_call: TRBJ2-7; v_call: TRBV30; d_call: .; cdr3_aa: CAWSLGGSYEQYF; cdr3_nt: TGTGCCTGGAGTCTGGGGGGCTCCTACGAGCAGTACTTC
clone_size: many; j_call: TRBJ2-5; v_call: TRBV7-9; d_call: TRBD2; cdr3_aa: CASEISAGEETSQETQYF; cdr3_nt: TGTGCCAGCGAGATCTCGGCGGGAGAGGAAACTTCCCAAGAGACCCAGTACTTC
clone_size: once; j_call: TRBJ1-3; v_call: TRBV6-1; d_call: .; cdr3_aa: CASSEAGRDAGNTIYF; cdr3_nt: TGTGCCAGCAGTGAAGCCGGCAGGGACGCTGGAAACACCATATATTTT
clone_size: few; j_call: TRBJ1-1; v_call: TRBV28; d_call: .; cdr3_aa: CASSLSSQGTEAFF; cdr3_nt: TGTGCCAGCAGTTTATCCTCACAGGGCACTGAAGCTTTCTTT
clone_size: .; j_call: TRBJ1-5; v_call: TRBV20-1; d_call: .; cdr3_aa: CSARLAGRNQPQHF; cdr3_nt: TGCAGTGCTAGACTCGCAGGTAGGAATCAGCCCCAGCATTTT
clone_size: many; j_call: TRBJ2-3; v_call: TRBV6-4; d_call: TRBD2; cdr3_aa: CASSALAGRTDTQYF; cdr3_nt: TGTGCCAGCAGTGCCCTAGCGGGGAGGACAGATACGCAGTATTTT
clone_size: .; j_call: TRBJ1-6; v_call: TRBV27; d_call: .; cdr3_aa: CASSSIPRQAVGSPLHF; cdr3_nt: TGTGCCAGCAGTTCCATTCCAAGACAGGCCGTCGGTTCACCCCTCCACTTT
clone_size: .; j_call: TRBJ1-4; v_call: TRBV20-1; d_call: .; cdr3_aa: CSARDQRGSEKLFF; cdr3_nt: TGCAGTGCTAGAGACCAAAGGGGCAGTGAAAAACTGTTTTTT
clone_size: once; j_call: TRBJ1-5; v_call: TRBV10-3; d_call: TRBD1; cdr3_aa: CAISPGQDMSADRPQHF; cdr3_nt: TGTGCCATCAGCCCGGGACAGGACATGTCGGCGGACCGGCCCCAGCATTTT
clone_size: .; j_call: TRBJ2-3; v_call: TRBV11-2; d_call: .; cdr3_aa: CASSGASADTQYF; cdr3_nt: TGTGCCAGCAGCGGGGCCAGCGCAGATACGCAGTATTTT
clone_size: .; j_call: TRBJ1-2; v_call: TRBV4-1; d_call: .; cdr3_aa: CASSPASGDGYTF; cdr3_nt: TGCGCCAGCAGCCCCGCCTCCGGCGATGGCTACACCTTC
clone_size: few; j_call: TRBJ2-7; v_call: TRBV5-6; d_call: TRBD1; cdr3_aa: CASSASGQYYEQYF; cdr3_nt: TGTGCCAGCAGCGCCTCGGGACAGTACTACGAGCAGTACTTC
clone_size: .; j_call: TRBJ1-6; v_call: TRBV27; d_call: .; cdr3_aa: CASSLSQRSPLHF; cdr3_nt: TGTGCCAGCAGTTTATCCCAGAGGTCACCCCTCCACTTT
clone_size: .; j_call: TRBJ2-7; v_call: TRBV7-6; d_call: .; cdr3_aa: CASRDGTSYEQYF; cdr3_nt: TGTGCCAGCAGGGACGGGACCTCCTACGAGCAGTACTTC
clone_size: few; j_call: TRBJ2-2; v_call: TRBV5-4; d_call: TRBD2; cdr3_aa: CASSDPSGGNTGELFF; cdr3_nt: TGTGCCAGCAGCGATCCTAGCGGGGGGAACACCGGGGAGCTGTTTTTT
clone_size: .; j_call: TRBJ1-1; v_call: TRBV18; d_call: .; cdr3_aa: CASSPQAGGTEAFF; cdr3_nt: TGTGCCAGCTCACCACAGGCCGGGGGGACTGAAGCTTTCTTT
clone_size: .; j_call: TRBJ1-6; v_call: TRBV5-1; d_call: .; cdr3_aa: CASSPRGGTLNNSPLHF; cdr3_nt: TGCGCCAGCAGCCCGAGAGGAGGAACTCTAAATAATTCACCCCTCCACTTT
clone_size: many; j_call: TRBJ1-5; v_call: TRBV2; d_call: TRBD1; cdr3_aa: CATRTGYVDQPQHF; cdr3_nt: TGTGCCACAAGGACAGGGTATGTGGATCAGCCCCAGCATTTT
clone_size: many; j_call: TRBJ2-2; v_call: TRBV27; d_call: TRBD1; cdr3_aa: CASRQGARTGELFF; cdr3_nt: TGTGCCAGCAGACAGGGGGCGAGAACCGGGGAGCTGTTTTTT
clone_size: few; j_call: TRBJ2-1; v_call: TRBV5-1; d_call: .; cdr3_aa: CASNTGLNEQFF; cdr3_nt: TGCGCCAGCAATACAGGGCTCAATGAGCAGTTCTTC
clone_size: .; j_call: TRBJ1-1; v_call: TRBV5-1; d_call: .; cdr3_aa: CASSLGGSRPEAFF; cdr3_nt: TGCGCCAGCAGCTTGGGGGGCTCGAGGCCCGAAGCTTTCTTT
clone_size: many; j_call: TRBJ2-2; v_call: TRBV6-5; d_call: .; cdr3_aa: CASSYGQMNTGELFF; cdr3_nt: TGTGCCAGCAGTTACGGACAGATGAACACCGGGGAGCTGTTTTTT
clone_size: few; j_call: TRBJ1-5; v_call: TRBV19; d_call: .; cdr3_aa: CASSISGSSNQPQHF; cdr3_nt: TGTGCCAGTAGTATCTCGGGTTCGAGCAATCAGCCCCAGCATTTT
clone_size: many; j_call: TRBJ2-1; v_call: TRBV27; d_call: TRBD2; cdr3_aa: CASSPLASGVYNEQFF; cdr3_nt: TGTGCCAGCAGTCCCCTGGCTAGCGGGGTATACAATGAGCAGTTCTTC
clone_size: .; j_call: TRBJ2-5; v_call: TRBV20-1; d_call: .; cdr3_aa: CSAKRGGWETQYF; cdr3_nt: TGCAGTGCCAAAAGGGGGGGCTGGGAGACCCAGTACTTC
clone_size: .; j_call: TRBJ2-7; v_call: TRBV10-3; d_call: .; cdr3_aa: CAIARDETYEQYF; cdr3_nt: TGTGCCATCGCCCGGGACGAAACCTACGAGCAGTACTTC
clone_size: few; j_call: TRBJ1-1; v_call: TRBV29-1; d_call: TRBD1; cdr3_aa: CSAEGQPSYLNTEAFF; cdr3_nt: TGCAGCGCTGAGGGACAGCCGAGCTACCTGAACACTGAAGCTTTCTTT
clone_size: .; j_call: TRBJ1-4; v_call: TRBV6-6; d_call: .; cdr3_aa: CASVSTDKEEKLFF; cdr3_nt: TGTGCCAGCGTGAGCACAGACAAAGAGGAAAAACTGTTTTTT
clone_size: few; j_call: TRBJ2-7; v_call: TRBV5-6; d_call: .; cdr3_aa: CASSLRNAYEQYF; cdr3_nt: TGTGCCAGCAGCTTGAGAAACGCCTACGAGCAGTACTTC
clone_size: few; j_call: TRBJ2-1; v_call: TRBV5-1; d_call: TRBD2; cdr3_aa: CASSLAASGGNNEQFF; cdr3_nt: TGCGCCAGCAGCTTGGCGGCTAGCGGGGGGAACAATGAGCAGTTCTTC
clone_size: .; j_call: TRBJ1-5; v_call: TRBV21-1; d_call: .; cdr3_aa: CASSPPRFQGSNQPQHF; cdr3_nt: TGTGCCAGCAGCCCCCCAAGGTTTCAGGGAAGCAATCAGCCCCAGCATTTT
clone_size: few; j_call: TRBJ1-2; v_call: TRBV3-1; d_call: .; cdr3_aa: CASSRGGKTYGYTF; cdr3_nt: TGTGCCAGCAGCCGAGGTGGGAAGACTTATGGCTACACCTTC
clone_size: few; j_call: TRBJ2-7; v_call: TRBV5-8; d_call: TRBD1; cdr3_aa: CASSLATGSYEQYF; cdr3_nt: TGTGCCAGCAGCTTGGCGACAGGGTCCTACGAGCAGTACTTC
clone_size: .; j_call: TRBJ1-5; v_call: TRBV7-8; d_call: TRBD1; cdr3_aa: CASSFRDRDNQPQHF; cdr3_nt: TGTGCCAGCAGCTTCCGGGACAGGGATAATCAGCCCCAGCATTTT
clone_size: once; j_call: TRBJ2-1; v_call: TRBV7-2; d_call: TRBD1; cdr3_aa: CASSPRTGGAHQQFF; cdr3_nt: TGTGCCAGCAGCCCACGGACAGGGGGCGCTCACCAGCAGTTCTTC
clone_size: few; j_call: TRBJ2-1; v_call: TRBV6-5; d_call: .; cdr3_aa: CASRGPPSYNEQFF; cdr3_nt: TGTGCCAGCCGGGGTCCCCCCTCCTACAATGAGCAGTTCTTC
clone_size: few; j_call: TRBJ2-2; v_call: TRBV5-1; d_call: .; cdr3_aa: CASSLEVSRVTGELFF; cdr3_nt: TGCGCCAGCAGCTTGGAAGTCTCCAGGGTCACCGGGGAGCTGTTTTTT
clone_size: .; j_call: TRBJ2-3; v_call: TRBV7-2; d_call: .; cdr3_aa: CASSLAPVTRGTDTQYF; cdr3_nt: TGTGCCAGCAGCTTAGCCCCGGTGACTAGAGGCACAGATACGCAGTATTTT
clone_size: few; j_call: TRBJ2-4; v_call: TRBV10-3; d_call: TRBD1; cdr3_aa: CAISESPGQGNIQYF; cdr3_nt: TGTGCCATCAGTGAGTCCCCGGGACAGGGAAACATTCAGTACTTC
clone_size: .; j_call: TRBJ2-3; v_call: TRBV7-9; d_call: TRBD1; cdr3_aa: CASSLGQGIPDTQYF; cdr3_nt: TGTGCCAGCAGCTTGGGACAGGGTATCCCAGATACGCAGTATTTT
clone_size: few; j_call: TRBJ1-1; v_call: TRBV7-2; d_call: .; cdr3_aa: CASSEKTENTEAFF; cdr3_nt: TGTGCCAGCAGCGAAAAGACGGAGAACACTGAAGCTTTCTTT
clone_size: many; j_call: TRBJ2-3; v_call: TRBV7-8; d_call: TRBD2; cdr3_aa: CASSFAAGGPQYF; cdr3_nt: TGTGCCAGCAGCTTCGCCGCGGGGGGGCCGCAGTATTTT
clone_size: many; j_call: TRBJ2-3; v_call: TRBV5-1; d_call: TRBD2; cdr3_aa: CASSSHSGGGLTDTQYF; cdr3_nt: TGCGCCAGCAGCTCGCATAGCGGGGGGGGACTCACAGATACGCAGTATTTT
clone_size: few; j_call: TRBJ1-2; v_call: TRBV7-2; d_call: .; cdr3_aa: CASSLGSLWGYTF; cdr3_nt: TGTGCCAGCAGCTTAGGTTCACTATGGGGCTACACCTTC
clone_size: few; j_call: TRBJ2-4; v_call: TRBV29-1; d_call: .; cdr3_aa: CSVEEGSVQYF; cdr3_nt: TGCAGCGTTGAGGAGGGTTCGGTTCAGTACTTC
clone_size: few; j_call: TRBJ2-1; v_call: TRBV6-5; d_call: TRBD2; cdr3_aa: CASSSQGLAGSHNEQFF; cdr3_nt: TGTGCCAGCAGTTCCCAAGGACTAGCGGGATCTCACAATGAGCAGTTCTTC
clone_size: few; j_call: TRBJ2-7; v_call: TRBV13; d_call: .; cdr3_aa: CASSVLGPGGEQYF; cdr3_nt: TGTGCCAGCAGTGTTCTCGGTCCAGGAGGGGAGCAGTACTTC
clone_size: few; j_call: TRBJ2-3; v_call: TRBV4-1; d_call: .; cdr3_aa: CASSPLGDTDTQYF; cdr3_nt: TGCGCCAGCAGCCCCCTAGGGGACACAGATACGCAGTATTTT
clone_size: .; j_call: TRBJ1-2; v_call: TRBV20-1; d_call: TRBD1; cdr3_aa: CSASDQGAGGGYTF; cdr3_nt: TGCAGTGCTAGCGACCAGGGGGCAGGGGGTGGCTACACCTTC
clone_size: .; j_call: TRBJ2-7; v_call: TRBV11-2; d_call: TRBD1; cdr3_aa: CASSRDRGGEQYF; cdr3_nt: TGTGCCAGCAGCCGGGACAGGGGCGGGGAGCAGTACTTC
clone_size: .; j_call: TRBJ1-1; v_call: TRBV6-6; d_call: TRBD1; cdr3_aa: CASSYSRGQAEAFF; cdr3_nt: TGTGCCAGCAGTTACTCGAGGGGGCAGGCTGAAGCTTTCTTT